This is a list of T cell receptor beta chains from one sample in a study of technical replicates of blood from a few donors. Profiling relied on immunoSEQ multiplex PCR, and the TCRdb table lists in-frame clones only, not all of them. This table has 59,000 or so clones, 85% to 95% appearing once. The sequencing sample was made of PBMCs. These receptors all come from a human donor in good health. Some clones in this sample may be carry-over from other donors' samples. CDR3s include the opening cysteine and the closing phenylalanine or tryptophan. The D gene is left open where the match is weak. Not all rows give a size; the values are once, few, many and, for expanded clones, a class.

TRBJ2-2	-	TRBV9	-	TGTGCCAGCAGCGTAGGTGGGGGGACCACCGGGGAGCTGTTTTTT	CASSVGGGTTGELFF
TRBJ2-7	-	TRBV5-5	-	TGTGCCAGCAGCCCCCAAGGCGGGCAGAGCTCCTACGAGCAGTACTTC	CASSPQGGQSSYEQYF
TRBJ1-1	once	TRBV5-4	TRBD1	TGTGCCAGCAGCAAAACAGGGGGCAACACTGAAGCTTTCTTT	CASSKTGGNTEAFF
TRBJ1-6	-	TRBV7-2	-	TGTGCCAGCAGCCCGGGGGGATACCATCTCCACTTT	CASSPGGYHLHF
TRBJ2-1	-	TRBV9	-	TGTGCCAGCAGCGTAGCAGTGAGCACTATGGAGCAGTTCTTC	CASSVAVSTMEQFF
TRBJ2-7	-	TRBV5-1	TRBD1	TGCGCCAGCAGCATCAAGAGGACAGGGGGGTACCACGAGCAGTACTTC	CASSIKRTGGYHEQYF
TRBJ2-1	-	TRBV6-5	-	TGTGCCAGCAGTTACCAGCCTGGCGGGGCCAGCGGCGAGCAGTTCTTC	CASSYQPGGASGEQFF
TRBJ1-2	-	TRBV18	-	TGTGCCAGCTCACCCCAGGGATACTATGGCTACACCTTC	CASSPQGYYGYTF
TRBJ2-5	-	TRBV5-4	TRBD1	TGTGCCAGCAGCGTGACAGGGATACAAGAGACCCAGTACTTC	CASSVTGIQETQYF
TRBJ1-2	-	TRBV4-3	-	TGCGCCAGCAGCCAGACGCAGGGTGACTATGGCTACACCTTC	CASSQTQGDYGYTF
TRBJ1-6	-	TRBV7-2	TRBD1	TGTGCCAGCAGCTTCCTCGGACAGGGAGGTGGTTCACCCCTCCACTTT	CASSFLGQGGGSPLHF
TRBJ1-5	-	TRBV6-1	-	TGTGCCAGCAGTGACAGGGCGCATCAGCCCCAGCATTTT	CASSDRAHQPQHF
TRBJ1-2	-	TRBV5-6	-	TGTGCCAGCAGTTCCCCGGTAGCGAATCGGTACAGCTATGGCTACACCTTC	CASSSPVANRYSYGYTF
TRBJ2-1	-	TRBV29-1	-	TGCAGCGTTGAGGTCAGGGTCAATGAGCAGTTCTTC	CSVEVRVNEQFF
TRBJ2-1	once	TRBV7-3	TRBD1	TGTGCCAGCAGCCCCGGACAGGGTTTCAATGAGCAGTTCTTC	CASSPGQGFNEQFF
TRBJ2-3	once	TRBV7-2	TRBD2	TGTGCCAGCAGCTTCCGGGGGGGAGAGCGGGAGAGGGGTGCAGATACGCAGTATTTT	CASSFRGGERERGADTQYF
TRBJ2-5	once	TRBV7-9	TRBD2	TGTGCCAGCAGCTTACTTAGCGGGAATCAAGAGACCCAGTACTTC	CASSLLSGNQETQYF
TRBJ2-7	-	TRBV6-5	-	TGTGCCAGCAGTAAACCCAGCGGCCCCACCTACGAGCAGTACTTC	CASSKPSGPTYEQYF
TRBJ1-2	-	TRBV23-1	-	TGCGCCAGCAGTCGGACGGGGGATGGCTACACCTTC	CASSRTGDGYTF
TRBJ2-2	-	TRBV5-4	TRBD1	TGTGCCAGCAGCATTCCGGGACAGGGTATCGGGGAGCTGTTTTTT	CASSIPGQGIGELFF
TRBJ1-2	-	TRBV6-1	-	TGTGCCAGCAGTGAAGCCCAGGGCCTAAACTATGGCTACACCTTC	CASSEAQGLNYGYTF
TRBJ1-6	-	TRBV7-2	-	TGTGCCAGCAGCCCCTTAGGGGCAGGGGATCCACCCCTCCACTTT	CASSPLGAGDPPLHF
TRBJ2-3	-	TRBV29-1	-	TGCAGCGTTGAAGATCAGGGGGGTGGGCAGTATTTT	CSVEDQGGGQYF
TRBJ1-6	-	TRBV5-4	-	TGTGCCAGCAGCTTCGGGGGGCATTCCTATAATTCACCCCTCCACTTT	CASSFGGHSYNSPLHF
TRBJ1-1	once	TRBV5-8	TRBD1	TGTGCCAGCAGCTCCGGACAGGTAAACACTGAAGCTTTCTTT	CASSSGQVNTEAFF
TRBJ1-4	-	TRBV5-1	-	TGCGCCAGCAGCCGGGGGACGGTCTCAACTAATGAAAAACTGTTTTTT	CASSRGTVSTNEKLFF
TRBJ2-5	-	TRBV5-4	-	TGTGCCAGCAGGTGGGAAACGGGGGAGACCCAGTACTTC	CASRWETGETQYF
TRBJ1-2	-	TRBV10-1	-	TGCGCCAGCCGGGAGCGCGGATTGTATGGCTACACCTTC	CASRERGLYGYTF
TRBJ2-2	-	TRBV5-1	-	TGCGCCAGCAGCTTGTGGCAGGGGACCGGGGAGCTGTTTTTT	CASSLWQGTGELFF
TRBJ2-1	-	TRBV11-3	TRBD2	TGTGCCAGCAGCTCGGGGGCTAGCGGGGGGTACAATGAGCAGTTCTTC	CASSSGASGGYNEQFF
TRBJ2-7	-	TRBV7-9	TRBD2	TGTGCCAGCAGCTTAGGCGGGGGGGGCCGGGAGCAGTACTTC	CASSLGGGGREQYF
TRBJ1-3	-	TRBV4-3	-	TGCGCCAGCAGCCAAGCCCCCGGTGGAAACACCATATATTTT	CASSQAPGGNTIYF
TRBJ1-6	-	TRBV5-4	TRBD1	TGTGCCAGCAGCCGAGGGGGCCGAGACTCTCTTTCACCCCTCCACTTT	CASSRGGRDSLSPLHF
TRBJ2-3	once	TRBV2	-	TGTGCCAGCTGCTGCCCGGCTACCACGAGGGATACGCAGTATTTT	CASCCPATTRDTQYF
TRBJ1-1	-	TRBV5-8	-	TGTGCCAGCAGCTTGGCGGGGATAAACACTGAAGCTTTCTTT	CASSLAGINTEAFF
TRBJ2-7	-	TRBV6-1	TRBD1	TGTGCCAGCAGTGACCCGACAGGGTTCTACGAGCAGTACTTC	CASSDPTGFYEQYF
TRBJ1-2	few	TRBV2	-	TGTGCCAGCAGTGGAGGTCACCCTAACTATGGCTACACCTTC	CASSGGHPNYGYTF
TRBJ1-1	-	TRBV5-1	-	TGCGCCAGCAGCTTGGCAGGGGTTTCCACTGAAGCTTTCTTT	CASSLAGVSTEAFF
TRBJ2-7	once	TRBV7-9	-	TGTGCCAGCAGCTTAGGCCCAGGGCCCTCCTACGAGCAGTACTTC	CASSLGPGPSYEQYF
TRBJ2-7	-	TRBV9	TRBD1	TGTGCCAGCAGCGTAGGGACAGGCCTCTCCTACGAGCAGTACTTC	CASSVGTGLSYEQYF
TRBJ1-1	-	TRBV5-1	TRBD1	TGCGCCAGCAGCTTTTTTGACAGGGATTTTACTGAAGCTTTCTTT	CASSFFDRDFTEAFF
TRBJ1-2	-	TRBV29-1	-	TGCAGCGTTGCCTCCACGGGGGTTCGCTATGGCTACACCTTC	CSVASTGVRYGYTF
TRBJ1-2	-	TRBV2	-	TGTGCCAGCAGGGAACAGACATCGAACTATGGCTACACCTTC	CASREQTSNYGYTF
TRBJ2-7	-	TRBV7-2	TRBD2	TGTGCCAGCAGCATATCGGGGGAGGGCTACGAGCAGTACTTC	CASSISGEGYEQYF
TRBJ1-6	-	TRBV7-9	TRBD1	TGTGCCAGCAGCCCAACGACAGGGTCCTATTCACCCCTCCACTTT	CASSPTTGSYSPLHF
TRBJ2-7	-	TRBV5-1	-	TGCGCCAGCAGCAAGATACACCCGACAGCTTACGAGCAGTACTTC	CASSKIHPTAYEQYF
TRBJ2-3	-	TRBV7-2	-	TGTGCCAGCAGCTTGACGGACAGAGGAGCAGATACGCAGTATTTT	CASSLTDRGADTQYF
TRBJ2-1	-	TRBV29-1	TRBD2	TGCAGCGCAAACGGACTAGCGGGGAGCAATGAGCAGTTCTTC	CSANGLAGSNEQFF